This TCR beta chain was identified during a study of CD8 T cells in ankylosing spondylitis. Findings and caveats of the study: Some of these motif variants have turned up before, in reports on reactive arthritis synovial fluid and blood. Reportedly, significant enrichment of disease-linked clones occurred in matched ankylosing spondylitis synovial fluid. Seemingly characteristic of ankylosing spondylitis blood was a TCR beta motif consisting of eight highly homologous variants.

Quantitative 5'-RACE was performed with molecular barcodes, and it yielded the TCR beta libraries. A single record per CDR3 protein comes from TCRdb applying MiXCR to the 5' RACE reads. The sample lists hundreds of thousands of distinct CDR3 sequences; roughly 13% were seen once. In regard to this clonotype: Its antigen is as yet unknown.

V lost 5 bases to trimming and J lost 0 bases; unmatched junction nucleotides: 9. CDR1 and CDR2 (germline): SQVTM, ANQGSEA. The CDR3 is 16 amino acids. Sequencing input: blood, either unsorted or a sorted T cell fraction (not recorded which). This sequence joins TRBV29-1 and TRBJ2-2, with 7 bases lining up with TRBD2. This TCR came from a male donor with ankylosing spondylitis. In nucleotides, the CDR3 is TGCAGCGTTAGGGCTAGCGGAGCCGCGAACACCGGGGAGCTGTTTTTT. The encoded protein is CSVRASGAANTGELFF.